This T cell receptor (beta chain) is from a study of T cell responses to AZD1222 COVID-19 vaccine. Turning to the study itself: Pooled together were second doses at about 4 or about 12 weeks. Study findings and constraints: Of spike-specific TCRs, nearly half reportedly target regions left unmutated in variants. The breadth and depth of Spike-specific TCRs increased once two AZD1222 doses had been given. Females made up more of the donors, who were largely white British, and clonal diversity may have come out too low.

With 0 bases removed from V and 0 bases from J, the gap between germline ends came to 26 bases. The CDR3 extends over 21 amino acids. Germline lookup yields CDR1 MDHEN and CDR2 SYDVKM. As regards this clone: The antigen remains unidentified.

The assay was immunoSEQ multiplex PCR, and TCRdb's table has in-frame clones only and misses some. The sample has about 120,000 clones; roughly nine tenths are singletons. The sequenced sample was peripheral blood, obtained on day 0 of AZD1222 vaccination. The receptor was isolated from an adult in good health. This chain joins TRBV28 and TRBJ1-2; D might be TRBD1 (5 bases). CDR3 sequence reads: CASSLWGGRGLQLSANYGYTF. CDR3 bases: TGTGCCAGCAGTTTATGGGGGGGAAGGGGCCTACAACTAAGCGCTAACTATGGCTACACCTTC.